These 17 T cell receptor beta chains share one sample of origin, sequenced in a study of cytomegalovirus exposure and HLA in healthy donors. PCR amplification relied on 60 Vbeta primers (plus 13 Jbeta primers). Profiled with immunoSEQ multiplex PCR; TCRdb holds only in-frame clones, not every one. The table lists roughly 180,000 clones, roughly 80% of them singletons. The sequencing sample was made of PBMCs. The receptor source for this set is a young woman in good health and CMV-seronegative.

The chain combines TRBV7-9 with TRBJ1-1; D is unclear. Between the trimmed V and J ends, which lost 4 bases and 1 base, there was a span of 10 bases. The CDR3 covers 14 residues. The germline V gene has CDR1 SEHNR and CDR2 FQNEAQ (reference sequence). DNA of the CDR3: TGTGCCAGCAGCTCTCGGGTCGAGAACACTGAAGCTTTCTTT. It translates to CASSSRVENTEAFF.

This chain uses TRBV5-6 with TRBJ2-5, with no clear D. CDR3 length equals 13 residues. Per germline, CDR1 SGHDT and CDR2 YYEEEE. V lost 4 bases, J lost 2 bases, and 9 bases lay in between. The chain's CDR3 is CASSAGLQETQYF. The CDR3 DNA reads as TGTGCCAGCAGCGCCGGGTTGCAAGAGACCCAGTACTTC.

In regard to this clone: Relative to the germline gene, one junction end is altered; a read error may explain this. CDR3 residues: CSVQEVARTDTQYF. The CDR3, as DNA: TGCAGCGTTCAAGAGGTAGCTCGCACAGATACGCAGTATTTT. This sequence joins TRBV29-1 and TRBJ2-3; no clear D. Germline CDR1 reads SQVTM; CDR2 reads ANQGSEA. The CDR3 has 14 amino acids.

The CDR3 sequence is CASSLGQANNQPQHF. The DNA for the CDR3 is TGTGCCAGCAGCTTGGGACAGGCGAACAATCAGCCCCAGCATTTT. V is TRBV5-6 and J is TRBJ1-5; D possibly corresponds to TRBD1 (6 bases). V lost 0 bases and J 3 bases, leaving 10 bases between the germline ends. Germline CDR1 and CDR2: SGHDT and YYEEEE. CDR3 length equals 15 residues.

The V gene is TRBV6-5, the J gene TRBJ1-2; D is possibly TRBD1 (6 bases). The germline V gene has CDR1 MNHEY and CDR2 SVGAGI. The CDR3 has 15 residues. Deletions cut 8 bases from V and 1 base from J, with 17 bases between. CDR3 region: CASGRGGGINYGYTF. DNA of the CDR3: TGTGCCAGCGGCCGAGGGGGGGGGATTAACTATGGCTACACCTTC.

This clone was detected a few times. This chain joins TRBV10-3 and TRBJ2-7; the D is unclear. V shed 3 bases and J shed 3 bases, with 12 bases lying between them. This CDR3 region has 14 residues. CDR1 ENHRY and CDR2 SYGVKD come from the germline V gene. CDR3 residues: CAISDGVAVYEQYF. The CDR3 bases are TGTGCCATCAGTGACGGCGTAGCCGTCTACGAGCAGTACTTC.

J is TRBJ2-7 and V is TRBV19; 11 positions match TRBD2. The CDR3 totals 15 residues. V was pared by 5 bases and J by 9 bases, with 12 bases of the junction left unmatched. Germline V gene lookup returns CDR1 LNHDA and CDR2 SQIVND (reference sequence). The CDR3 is CASSRLTSGITVQYF. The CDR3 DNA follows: TGTGCCAGTAGTCGTTTGACTAGCGGGATTACGGTGCAGTACTTC.

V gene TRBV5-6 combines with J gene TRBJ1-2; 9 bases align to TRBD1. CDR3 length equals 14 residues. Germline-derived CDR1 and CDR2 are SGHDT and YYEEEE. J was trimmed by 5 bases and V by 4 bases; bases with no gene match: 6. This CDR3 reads CASSPTGTGYGYTF. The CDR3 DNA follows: TGTGCCAGCAGCCCGACCGGGACAGGGTATGGCTACACCTTC.

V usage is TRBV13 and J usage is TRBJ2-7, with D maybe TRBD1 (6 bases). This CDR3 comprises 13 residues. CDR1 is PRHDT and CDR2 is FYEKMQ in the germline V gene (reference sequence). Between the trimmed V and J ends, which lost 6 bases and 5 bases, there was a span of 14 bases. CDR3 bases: TGTGCCAGCAGGGGACAAGACGGGGACGAGCAGTACTTC. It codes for CASRGQDGDEQYF.

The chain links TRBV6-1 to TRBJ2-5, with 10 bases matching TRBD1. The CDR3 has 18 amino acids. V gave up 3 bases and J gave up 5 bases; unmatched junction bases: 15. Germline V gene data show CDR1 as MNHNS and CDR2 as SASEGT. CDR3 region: CASSDLGGGTGARETQYF. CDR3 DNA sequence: TGTGCCAGCAGTGATCTGGGTGGAGGGACAGGGGCGCGGGAGACCCAGTACTTC.

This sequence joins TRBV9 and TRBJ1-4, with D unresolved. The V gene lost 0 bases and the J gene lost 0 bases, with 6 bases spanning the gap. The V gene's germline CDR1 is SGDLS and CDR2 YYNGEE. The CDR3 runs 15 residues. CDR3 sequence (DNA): TGTGCCAGCAGCGTAGGCGGGGCAACTAATGAAAAACTGTTTTTT. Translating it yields CASSVGGATNEKLFF.

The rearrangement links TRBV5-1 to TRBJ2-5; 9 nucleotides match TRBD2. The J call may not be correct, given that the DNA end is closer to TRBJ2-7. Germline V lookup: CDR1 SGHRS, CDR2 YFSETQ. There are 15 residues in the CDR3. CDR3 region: CASSVSGRNGYEQYF. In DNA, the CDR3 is TGCGCCAGCAGCGTGAGCGGGAGGAATGGCTACGAGCAGTACTTC.

Written as DNA, the CDR3 is TGTGCCAGCAGTTTATACTCTGGACAGAACACTGAAGCTTTCTTT. It codes for CASSLYSGQNTEAFF. The gene calls are TRBV28 and TRBJ1-1; tentatively, D is TRBD1 (5 bases). Germline CDR1 MDHEN, CDR2 SYDVKM. V was trimmed by 1 base and J by 1 base, leaving 10 bases between them. This CDR3 spans 15 amino acids.

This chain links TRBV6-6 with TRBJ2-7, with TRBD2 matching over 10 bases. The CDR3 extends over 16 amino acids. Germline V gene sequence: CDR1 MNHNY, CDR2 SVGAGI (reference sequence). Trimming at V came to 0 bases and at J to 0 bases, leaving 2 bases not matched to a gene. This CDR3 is CASSYSTSGTSYEQYF. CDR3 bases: TGTGCCAGCAGTTACTCTACTAGCGGGACCTCCTACGAGCAGTACTTC.

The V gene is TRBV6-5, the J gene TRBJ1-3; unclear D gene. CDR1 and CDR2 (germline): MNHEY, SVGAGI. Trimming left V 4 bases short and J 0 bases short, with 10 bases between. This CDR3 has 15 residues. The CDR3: CASSFDLNSGNTIYF. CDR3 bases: TGTGCCAGCAGTTTTGACTTAAACTCTGGAAACACCATATATTTT.

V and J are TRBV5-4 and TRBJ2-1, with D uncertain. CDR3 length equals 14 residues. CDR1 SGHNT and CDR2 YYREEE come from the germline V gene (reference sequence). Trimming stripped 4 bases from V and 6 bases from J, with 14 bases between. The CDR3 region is CASSPKKEPNEQFF. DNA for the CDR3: TGTGCCAGCAGCCCCAAAAAGGAGCCCAATGAGCAGTTCTTC.

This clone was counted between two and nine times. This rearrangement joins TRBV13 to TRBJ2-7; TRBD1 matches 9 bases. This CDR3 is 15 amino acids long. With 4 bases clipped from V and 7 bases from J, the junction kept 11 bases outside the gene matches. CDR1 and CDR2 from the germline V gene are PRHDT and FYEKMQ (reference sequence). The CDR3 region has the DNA TGTGCCAGCAGCTCCTACGGGACAGGGTCCAGGGAGCAGTACTTC. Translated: CASSSYGTGSREQYF.